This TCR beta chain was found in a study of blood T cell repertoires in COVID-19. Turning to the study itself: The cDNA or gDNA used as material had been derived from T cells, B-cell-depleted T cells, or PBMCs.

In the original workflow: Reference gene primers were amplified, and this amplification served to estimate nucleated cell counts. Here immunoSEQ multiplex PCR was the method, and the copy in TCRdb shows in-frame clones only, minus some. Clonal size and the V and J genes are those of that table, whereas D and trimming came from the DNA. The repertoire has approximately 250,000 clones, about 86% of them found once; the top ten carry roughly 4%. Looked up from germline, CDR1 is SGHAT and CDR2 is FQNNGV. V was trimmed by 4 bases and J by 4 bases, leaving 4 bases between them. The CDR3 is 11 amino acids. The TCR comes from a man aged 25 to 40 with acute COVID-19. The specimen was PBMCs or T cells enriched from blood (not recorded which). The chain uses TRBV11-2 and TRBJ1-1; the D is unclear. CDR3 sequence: CASSSSTEAFF. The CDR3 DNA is TGTGCCAGCAGCTCGAGCACTGAAGCTTTCTTT.